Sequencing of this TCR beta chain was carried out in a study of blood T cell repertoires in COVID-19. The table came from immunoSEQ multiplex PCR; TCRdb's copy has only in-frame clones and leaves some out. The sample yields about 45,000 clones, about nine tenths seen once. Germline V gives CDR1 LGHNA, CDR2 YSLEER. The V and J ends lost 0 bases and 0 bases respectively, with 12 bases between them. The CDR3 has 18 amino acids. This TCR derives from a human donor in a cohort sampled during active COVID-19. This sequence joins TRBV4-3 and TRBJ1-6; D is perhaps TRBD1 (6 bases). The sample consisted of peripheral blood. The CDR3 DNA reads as TGCGCCAGCAGCCAAGAGGGGGCCGCGAGCTCCTATAATTCACCCCTCCACTTT. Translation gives CASSQEGAASSYNSPLHF.